These T cell receptor beta chains were read from a single sample in a study of shared clonotypes between healthy human individuals. The method was immunoSEQ multiplex PCR; TCRdb's version includes in-frame clones alone and lacks a portion of them. The sample has 550,000 to 700,000 clones, around 73% seen once. The sample taken for sequencing was memory CD4+ T cells sorted from blood. The receptor set was obtained from a woman aged 25-40 years in good health. CDR3s include the opening cysteine and the closing phenylalanine or tryptophan. Each record gives: J gene, D gene, CDR3 length, clone size, V gene, CDR3 protein, CDR3 DNA. A D gene is named only where the DNA matches it firmly. Rows give clone size only sometimes, using once, few, many, or a class for an expanded clone.

j_gene: TRBJ2-7
d_gene: -
len: 11
abundance: -
v_gene: TRBV28
CDR3aa: CASSLRFEQYF
CDR3nt: TGTGCCAGCAGTCTGCGGTTCGAGCAGTACTTC

j_gene: TRBJ2-7
d_gene: TRBD2
len: 18
abundance: -
v_gene: TRBV5-8
CDR3aa: CASSGKLGAGLDLNEQYF
CDR3nt: TGTGCCAGCAGCGGGAAGCTGGGAGCGGGACTGGACCTTAACGAGCAGTACTTC

j_gene: TRBJ2-7
d_gene: -
len: 12
abundance: few
v_gene: TRBV5-8
CDR3aa: CASSPSSYEQYF
CDR3nt: TGTGCCAGCAGCCCCAGCTCCTACGAGCAGTACTTC

j_gene: TRBJ1-1
d_gene: -
len: 16
abundance: -
v_gene: TRBV7-9
CDR3aa: CASSAYRAQKNTEAFF
CDR3nt: TGTGCCAGCAGCGCGTACAGGGCGCAGAAGAACACTGAAGCTTTCTTT

j_gene: TRBJ2-1
d_gene: TRBD2
len: 14
abundance: many
v_gene: TRBV28
CDR3aa: CASSLGTSYNEQFF
CDR3nt: TGTGCCAGCAGTTTAGGGACTAGTTACAATGAGCAGTTCTTC

j_gene: TRBJ1-2
d_gene: TRBD1
len: 15
abundance: -
v_gene: TRBV28
CDR3aa: CASNIPGTGLIGYTF
CDR3nt: TGTGCCAGCAATATTCCCGGGACAGGGTTAATCGGCTACACCTTC

j_gene: TRBJ1-5
d_gene: -
len: 15
abundance: -
v_gene: TRBV6-1
CDR3aa: CASSERQLLNQPQHF
CDR3nt: TGTGCCAGCAGTGAAAGGCAGCTCCTCAATCAGCCCCAGCATTTT

j_gene: TRBJ1-4
d_gene: -
len: 14
abundance: -
v_gene: TRBV27
CDR3aa: CASRDHRANEKLFF
CDR3nt: TGTGCCAGCAGGGACCACAGAGCTAATGAAAAACTGTTTTTT

j_gene: TRBJ2-1
d_gene: -
len: 12
abundance: -
v_gene: TRBV5-1
CDR3aa: CASSHDQDEQFF
CDR3nt: TGCGCCAGCAGCCACGACCAGGATGAGCAGTTCTTC

j_gene: TRBJ1-2
d_gene: -
len: 14
abundance: -
v_gene: TRBV6-5
CDR3aa: CASSGQGLGYGYTF
CDR3nt: TGTGCCAGCAGTGGCCAGGGTTTAGGCTATGGCTACACCTTC

j_gene: TRBJ2-3
d_gene: TRBD1
len: 15
abundance: -
v_gene: TRBV19
CDR3aa: CASTIRQGDADTQYF
CDR3nt: TGTGCCAGTACGATCCGGCAGGGGGACGCAGATACGCAGTATTTT

j_gene: TRBJ1-1
d_gene: -
len: 12
abundance: -
v_gene: TRBV28
CDR3aa: CASSFPGREAFF
CDR3nt: TGTGCCAGCAGTTTCCCGGGCAGGGAAGCTTTCTTT

j_gene: TRBJ1-5
d_gene: -
len: 15
abundance: -
v_gene: TRBV18
CDR3aa: CASSPSRRGNQPQHF
CDR3nt: TGTGCCAGCTCACCTTCAAGGAGAGGGAATCAGCCCCAGCATTTT

j_gene: TRBJ2-1
d_gene: TRBD2
len: 16
abundance: -
v_gene: TRBV6-1
CDR3aa: CASSEGTSGTYNEQFF
CDR3nt: TGTGCCAGCAGTGAGGGGACTAGCGGGACCTACAATGAGCAGTTCTTC

j_gene: TRBJ1-6
d_gene: -
len: 13
abundance: once
v_gene: TRBV30
CDR3aa: CAWSGWVNSPLHF
CDR3nt: TGTGCCTGGAGTGGCTGGGTTAATTCACCCCTCCACTTT

j_gene: TRBJ2-2
d_gene: -
len: 14
abundance: -
v_gene: TRBV6-5
CDR3aa: CASKVEAFAGELFF
CDR3nt: TGTGCCAGCAAAGTGGAGGCATTTGCCGGGGAGCTGTTTTTT

j_gene: TRBJ2-1
d_gene: -
len: 15
abundance: -
v_gene: TRBV19
CDR3aa: CASSPQEAGKDEQFF
CDR3nt: TGTGCCAGTAGTCCGCAGGAGGCCGGTAAGGATGAGCAGTTCTTC

j_gene: TRBJ1-1
d_gene: -
len: 14
abundance: few
v_gene: TRBV21-1
CDR3aa: CASSRAMGNTEAFF
CDR3nt: TGTGCCAGCAGCAGGGCTATGGGGAACACTGAAGCTTTCTTT

j_gene: TRBJ2-2
d_gene: -
len: 13
abundance: -
v_gene: TRBV5-4
CDR3aa: CASRSLGTGELFF
CDR3nt: TGTGCCAGCAGATCACTCGGAACCGGGGAGCTGTTTTTT

j_gene: TRBJ2-2
d_gene: TRBD2
len: 16
abundance: -
v_gene: TRBV28
CDR3aa: CASSVSGRGNTGELFF
CDR3nt: TGTGCCAGCAGTGTAAGCGGGAGAGGTAACACCGGGGAGCTGTTTTTT

j_gene: TRBJ2-7
d_gene: TRBD2
len: 17
abundance: -
v_gene: TRBV5-5
CDR3aa: CASSPQPGLAGTYEQYF
CDR3nt: TGTGCCAGCAGCCCACAACCGGGACTAGCGGGAACCTACGAGCAGTACTTC

j_gene: TRBJ1-3
d_gene: -
len: 12
abundance: once
v_gene: TRBV7-9
CDR3aa: CASSLRGNTIYF
CDR3nt: TGTGCCAGCAGCTTAAGGGGAAACACCATATATTTT

j_gene: TRBJ2-2
d_gene: -
len: 15
abundance: -
v_gene: TRBV2
CDR3aa: CASTSGQGSTGELFF
CDR3nt: TGTGCCAGCACCTCGGGGCAGGGGAGCACCGGGGAGCTGTTTTTT

j_gene: TRBJ2-7
d_gene: -
len: 13
abundance: -
v_gene: TRBV7-6
CDR3aa: CASSLGTAYEQYF
CDR3nt: TGTGCCAGCAGCTTAGGGACAGCTTACGAGCAGTACTTC

j_gene: TRBJ1-4
d_gene: -
len: 14
abundance: -
v_gene: TRBV19
CDR3aa: CASQRADQNEKLFF
CDR3nt: TGTGCCAGTCAGAGGGCCGATCAGAATGAAAAACTGTTTTTT

j_gene: TRBJ1-4
d_gene: -
len: 15
abundance: -
v_gene: TRBV18
CDR3aa: CASSLRVVRGEKLFF
CDR3nt: TGTGCCAGCTCACTACGTGTCGTCCGGGGTGAAAAACTGTTTTTT

j_gene: TRBJ2-5
d_gene: -
len: 14
abundance: many
v_gene: TRBV7-9
CDR3aa: CASSLVGGYETQYF
CDR3nt: TGTGCCAGCAGCTTAGTTGGGGGATATGAGACCCAGTACTTC

j_gene: TRBJ1-3
d_gene: -
len: 16
abundance: -
v_gene: TRBV5-1
CDR3aa: CASSLGDGYSGNTIYF
CDR3nt: TGCGCCAGCAGCTTGGGTGACGGTTACTCTGGAAACACCATATATTTT

j_gene: TRBJ2-7
d_gene: -
len: 13
abundance: -
v_gene: TRBV5-5
CDR3aa: CASSLANSYEQYF
CDR3nt: TGTGCCAGCAGCTTGGCGAACAGCTACGAGCAGTACTTC

j_gene: TRBJ1-2
d_gene: -
len: 14
abundance: -
v_gene: TRBV27
CDR3aa: CASSPTDRVYGYTF
CDR3nt: TGTGCCAGCAGTCCAACCGATAGGGTGTATGGCTACACCTTC

j_gene: TRBJ2-7
d_gene: -
len: 13
abundance: -
v_gene: TRBV7-9
CDR3aa: CASSLSGEYEQYF
CDR3nt: TGTGCCAGCAGCTTATCGGGGGAGTACGAGCAGTACTTC

j_gene: TRBJ2-2
d_gene: TRBD1
len: 16
abundance: -
v_gene: TRBV19
CDR3aa: CASTPYQTGGTGELFF
CDR3nt: TGTGCCAGTACCCCGTACCAGACAGGGGGGACCGGGGAGCTGTTTTTT

j_gene: TRBJ2-7
d_gene: TRBD2
len: 14
abundance: once
v_gene: TRBV27
CDR3aa: CASSLSTSADEQYF
CDR3nt: TGTGCCAGCAGTTTATCGACTAGCGCCGACGAGCAGTACTTC

j_gene: TRBJ2-1
d_gene: TRBD2
len: 16
abundance: few
v_gene: TRBV28
CDR3aa: CASTAEGLAVHNEQFF
CDR3nt: TGTGCCAGCACCGCCGAGGGACTAGCGGTCCACAATGAGCAGTTCTTC

j_gene: TRBJ1-3
d_gene: -
len: 13
abundance: -
v_gene: TRBV5-4
CDR3aa: CASSFDRGNTIYF
CDR3nt: TGTGCCAGCAGCTTCGACAGGGGAAACACCATATATTTT